This T cell receptor beta chain was profiled in a study of low-dose radiotherapy and immunotherapy resistance in tumors. The wider study: On a schedule of every two weeks, intravenous cyclophosphamide at a dose of 200 mg/m2 was delivered one day before each radiation and immunotherapy administration. Aspirin 300 mg, taken orally and daily, was given to patients for four cycles from cycle 1 day 1.

This CDR3 spans 14 amino acids. CDR1 is GTSNPN, CDR2 SVGIG, per germline (reference sequence). Stated time point: before trial treatment. Every donor's regimen consisted of nivolumab, ipilimumab, aspirin, low-dose cyclophosphamide and low-dose radiotherapy. Tumors of eligible patients were advanced, solid and lacking tumor-infiltrating lymphocytes. TRAV- and TRBV-specific primers primed first-strand cDNA, covering alpha and beta chains. Over roughly 18 PCR cycles, TCRs were amplified from a constant-region primer and V-primer adapter. TCRdb reanalysed the reads using MiXCR and keeps one entry per CDR3 protein. The sample holds 65,000 to 95,000 distinct CDR3 sequences; under 20% are singletons and the top ten take around 6.3%. In the case of this clonotype: A much larger clone is a single base away; this may be a read error.

The sample was PBMCs, taken before treatment. This clonotype was obtained from a male donor with prostate cancer. This sequence joins TRBV30 and TRBJ2-1; D uncertain. Judging by the DNA end, TRBJ2-5 fits better; the J call may be wrong. CDR3 protein: CAWTVGEYDETQYF. CDR3 coding DNA: TGTGCCTGGACCGTTGGGGAATATGACGAGACCCAGTACTTC.